A single sample gave rise to the 27 T cell receptor beta chains below, sequenced in a study of blood T cell repertoires in COVID-19. Clones were sequenced by immunoSEQ multiplex PCR, and TCRdb holds only the in-frame ones, with some missing. The profile shows under 300,000 clones, 80% to 90% of them singletons. Sequenced: PBMCs or T cells enriched from blood (not recorded which). These receptors were obtained from a middle-aged man who had recovered from COVID-19.

The chain couples TRBV7-2 to TRBJ1-1; the D is unclear. The germline CDR1 and CDR2 sequences are SGHTA and FQGNSA. This CDR3 is 13 amino acids long. V lost 3 bases and J 3 bases, leaving 8 bases between the germline ends. The CDR3 spells CASSFQRDTEAFF. In DNA, the CDR3 is TGTGCCAGCAGCTTCCAGCGAGACACTGAAGCTTTCTTT.

The chain couples TRBV7-6 to TRBJ2-1; no clear D gene. The V gene's germline CDR1 is SGHVS and CDR2 FNYEAQ. The CDR3 runs 13 residues. Trimming cost V 0 bases and J 5 bases, with 5 bases left between them. The CDR3 coding sequence is TGTGCCAGCAGCTTAGCTGGAGACAATGAGCAGTTCTTC. Protein product: CASSLAGDNEQFF.

This chain uses TRBV7-6 with TRBJ2-2, with 11 positions matching TRBD2. CDR3 length equals 21 residues. Germline lookup yields CDR1 SGHVS and CDR2 FNYEAQ. V trimming: 4 bases; J trimming: 4 bases; junction bases outside the gene matches: 20. DNA of the CDR3: TGTGCCAGCAGCTACACGGAATTTCTAGCGGGGGGCCTCCGTGGCACCGGGGAGCTGTTTTTT. Amino acids: CASSYTEFLAGGLRGTGELFF. Complete variable domain (other parts from reference TRBV7-6 and TRBJ2-2): GAGVSQSPRYKVTKRGQDVALRCDPISGHVSLYWYRQALGQGPEFLTYFNYEAQQDKSGLPNDRFSAERPEGSISTLTIQRTEQRDSAMYRCASSYTEFLAGGLRGTGELFFGEGSRLTVL.

The chain recombines TRBV10-1 with TRBJ1-1; 9 bases agree with TRBD1. With 5 bases clipped from V and 4 bases from J, the junction kept 5 bases outside the gene matches. This CDR3 is built from 14 residues. The V gene's germline CDR1 is WNHNN and CDR2 SYGVQD (reference sequence). CDR3 residues: CASSHRGLGTEAFF. CDR3 nucleotides: TGCGCCAGCAGTCACAGGGGGCTCGGCACTGAAGCTTTCTTT.

The CDR3 is CASSPGAGSNQPQHF. The CDR3 DNA reads as TGTGCCAGCAGTCCTGGGGCAGGTAGCAATCAGCCCCAGCATTTT. The chain couples TRBV11-2 to TRBJ1-5; tentatively, D is TRBD1 (5 bases). Germline assignment: CDR1 SGHAT and CDR2 FQNNGV. This CDR3 spans 15 amino acids. V shed 6 bases and J shed 0 bases, with 12 bases lying between them.

The chain links TRBV30 to TRBJ2-3; 9 nucleotides line up with TRBD2. V shed 5 bases and J 5 bases; nucleotides not matched to a gene: 8. The length of the CDR3 is 14 residues. Germline-derived CDR1 and CDR2 are GTSNPN and SVGIG (reference sequence). CDR3 in amino acids: CAWAGGGAEDTQYF. The DNA for the CDR3 is TGTGCCTGGGCCGGCGGGGGGGCGGAAGATACGCAGTATTTT.

The V gene is TRBV24-1, the J gene TRBJ2-1; 8 bases are shared with TRBD1. With V trimmed by 7 bases and J by 8 bases, 6 bases remained unmatched. Germline-derived CDR1 and CDR2 are KGHDR and SFDVKD. The CDR3 sequence is 13 residues long. The CDR3 here is CATSGPGGYEQFF. The CDR3 DNA reads as TGTGCCACCAGCGGTCCAGGGGGCTATGAGCAGTTCTTC.

This rearrangement joins TRBV7-3 to TRBJ2-5; possible D gene TRBD1, 6 bases. In germline, CDR1 is SGHTA, CDR2 FQGTGA. This CDR3 has 15 residues. The V end lost 2 bases, the J end lost 5 bases, and 15 bases lay between the germline ends. The CDR3 bases are TGTGCCAGCAGCTTATCCCCGGGAAGGGGGGAGACCCAGTACTTC. This sequence encodes CASSLSPGRGETQYF.

This chain uses TRBV28 with TRBJ2-7; 9 bases fit TRBD1. The V gene's germline CDR1 is MDHEN and CDR2 SYDVKM. V shed 1 base and J 1 base; nucleotides not matched to a gene: 2. The CDR3 has 15 residues. The CDR3 region is CASSLYGTGSYEQYF. In nucleotides, the CDR3 is TGTGCCAGCAGTTTATATGGGACAGGGTCCTACGAGCAGTACTTC. Based on the CDR3 plus reference TRBV28 and TRBJ2-7, the full variable domain is DVKVTQSSRYLVKRTGEKVFLECVQDMDHENMFWYRQDPGLGLRLIYFSYDVKMKEKGDIPEGYSVSREKKERFSLILESASTNQTSMYLCASSLYGTGSYEQYFGPGTRLTVT.

V usage is TRBV29-1 and J usage is TRBJ1-4; 9 nucleotides line up with TRBD1. The junction had 17 bases not matched to a gene; V was cut back by 4 bases and J by 11 bases. Germline V CDR1 and CDR2: SQVTM, ANQGSEA. This CDR3 comprises 16 residues. DNA of the CDR3: TGCAGCGTTGTCACCCCGGGACAGGGAGGCCCGGGGAAACTGTTTTTT. Translation: CSVVTPGQGGPGKLFF.

This CDR3 is CASSSYSNQPQHF. The CDR3 DNA follows: TGTGCCAGCAGTTCCTATAGCAATCAGCCCCAGCATTTT. This sequence joins TRBV6-5 and TRBJ1-5; D uncertain. Trimming stripped 4 bases from V and 0 bases from J, with 4 bases between. Germline V gene sequence: CDR1 MNHEY, CDR2 SVGAGI. This CDR3 contains 13 residues.

This chain joins TRBV19 and TRBJ2-7; 7 bases agree with TRBD2. This CDR3 is 15 amino acids long. CDR1 is LNHDA and CDR2 is SQIVND in the germline V gene (reference sequence). Trimming took 3 bases from V and 4 from J; bases not matched to a gene: 9. CDR3 coding DNA: TGTGCCAGTAGTATCCGCGGGGGAGCCGAGTACGAGCAGTACTTC. Its translation: CASSIRGGAEYEQYF.

The V and J genes are TRBV5-4 and TRBJ2-2, with TRBD1 as a possible D gene (6 bases). The CDR3 spans 15 residues. The germline V gene has CDR1 SGHNT and CDR2 YYREEE (reference sequence). With 5 bases removed from V and 4 bases from J, the gap between germline ends came to 15 bases. CDR3 region: CASSPRGTVTGELFF. DNA of the CDR3: TGTGCCAGCAGTCCCAGGGGAACTGTCACCGGGGAGCTGTTTTTT.

CDR3 DNA: TGTGCCAGCAGTTACCAGACTAGCGGGGGGGGCAATGAGCAGTTCTTC. Translation: CASSYQTSGGGNEQFF. The chain joins TRBV11-2 to TRBJ2-1; 14 bases are a match to TRBD2. The V gene's germline CDR1 is SGHAT and CDR2 FQNNGV. After removal of 6 bases from V and 6 bases from J, the junction contained 7 bases not matched to a gene. The CDR3 has 16 amino acids.

The V call is TRBV2, the J call TRBJ2-2; perhaps TRBD1 as D (7 bases). Germline lookup yields CDR1 SNHLY and CDR2 FYNNEI. V shed 0 bases and J shed 7 bases, with 12 bases lying between them. The CDR3 has 15 amino acids. The CDR3 region is CASSEAGRGDGELFF. The DNA of the CDR3 is TGTGCCAGCAGTGAAGCGGGCAGGGGGGACGGGGAGCTGTTTTTT.

The genes are TRBV28 and TRBJ2-3; D is uncertain. V dropped 10 bases and J dropped 7 bases, with 18 bases sitting between them. CDR1 is MDHEN and CDR2 is SYDVKM in the germline V gene. The CDR3 totals 13 residues. The CDR3, as DNA: TGTGCCACCCACCTGACGTTCAGGAATACGCAGTATTTT. It is translated as CATHLTFRNTQYF.

This sequence joins TRBV5-6 and TRBJ1-3; unclear D gene. V lost 1 base and J lost 1, with 6 bases in between. The CDR3 runs 14 residues. Germline V gives CDR1 SGHDT, CDR2 YYEEEE. In DNA form, the CDR3 reads TGTGCCAGCAGCTTGCCGTCGTCTGGAAACACCATATATTTT. It specifies CASSLPSSGNTIYF.

Note on this clone: A read error may account for a junction end that differs from germline. The genes are TRBV7-7 and TRBJ2-7; D call uncertain. The length of the CDR3 is 14 residues. The germline gives CDR1 SSHAT, CDR2 FNYEAQ (reference sequence). CDR3 sequence reads: CASSLGGREYEQYF. As DNA, the CDR3 is TGTGCTAGCAGCTTAGGCGGCAGAGAATACGAGCAGTACTTC.

This sequence joins TRBV10-3 and TRBJ1-1; D remains ambiguous. This CDR3 region has 13 residues. Per the germline V gene, CDR1 is ENHRY and CDR2 is SYGVKD. The V and J ends lost 0 bases and 10 bases respectively, with 12 bases between them. The CDR3 DNA follows: TGTGCCATCAGTGAGTCTCCGGGGAAGGGAGCTTTCTTT. As protein: CAISESPGKGAFF.

J is TRBJ2-7 and V is TRBV10-3, with D perhaps matching TRBD1 (6 bases). Germline V CDR1 and CDR2: ENHRY, SYGVKD. V dropped 3 bases and J dropped 2 bases, with 14 bases sitting between them. The CDR3 consists of 15 residues. The CDR3: CAISDPGDTTYEQYF. CDR3 DNA sequence: TGTGCCATCAGTGACCCAGGGGACACTACCTACGAGCAGTACTTC.

The gene calls are TRBV12-3 or TRBV12-4 and TRBJ1-1, with D uncertain. The V gene lost 3 bases and the J gene lost 5 bases, with 4 bases spanning the gap. The CDR3 is made up of 11 amino acids. The CDR3 DNA follows: TGTGCCAGCAGTTTCGTGACTGAAGCTTTCTTT. It codes for CASSFVTEAFF.

This chain links TRBV11-2 with TRBJ2-7; weak D call: TRBD2 (7 bases). Looked up from germline, CDR1 is SGHAT and CDR2 is FQNNGV. This CDR3 spans 14 amino acids. The V and J ends lost 7 bases and 6 bases respectively, with 19 bases between them. The chain's CDR3 is CASKAGGGHGEQYF. The CDR3 DNA follows: TGTGCCAGCAAAGCTGGGGGGGGCCATGGCGAGCAGTACTTC.

This clone was seen once. The chain couples TRBV20-1 to TRBJ1-1, with D uncertain. Germline values: CDR1 DFQATT, CDR2 SNEGSKA (reference sequence). The CDR3 runs to 10 residues. V was shortened by 2 bases and J by 8 bases, with 6 bases between the two germline ends. The CDR3 nucleotides read TGCAGTGCTAGAAGTAGCGAAGCTTTCTTT. It specifies CSARSSEAFF.

V usage is TRBV9 and J usage is TRBJ2-1; TRBD2 aligns across 11 bases. Germline CDR1 reads SGDLS; CDR2 reads YYNGEE. The CDR3 consists of 15 residues. J was trimmed by 14 bases and V by 0 bases; bases with no gene match: 10. The CDR3 region is CASSVDSALSGGEFF. The DNA of the CDR3 is TGTGCCAGCAGCGTAGATTCGGCCCTTAGCGGGGGGGAGTTCTTC. The full variable domain, its missing parts supplied by reference TRBV9 and TRBJ2-1, is DSGVTQTPKHLITATGQRVTLRCSPRSGDLSVYWYQQSLDQGLQFLIQYYNGEERAKGNILERFSAQQFPDLHSELNLSSLELGDSALYFCASSVDSALSGGEFFGPGTRLTVL.

CDR3 residues: CSVVSTPRDSANTGELFF. The CDR3, as DNA: TGCAGCGTTGTAAGTACTCCCCGGGACAGCGCGAACACCGGGGAGCTGTTTTTT. The chain carries TRBV29-1 and TRBJ2-2; TRBD1 matches at 7 bases. The germline CDR1 and CDR2 sequences are SQVTM and ANQGSEA. V lost 4 bases to trimming and J lost 0 bases; unmatched junction nucleotides: 14. This CDR3 spans 18 amino acids.

The chain uses TRBV9 and TRBJ2-5; 7 bases match TRBD1. The CDR3 extends over 13 amino acids. Germline lookup yields CDR1 SGDLS and CDR2 YYNGEE. Trimming at V came to 0 bases and at J to 7 bases, leaving 3 bases not matched to a gene. CDR3 in DNA: TGTGCCAGCAGCGTAGAGGGGGCGGGGACCCAGTACTTC. Amino acids: CASSVEGAGTQYF. The whole variable domain, remainder taken from reference TRBV9 and TRBJ2-5, is DSGVTQTPKHLITATGQRVTLRCSPRSGDLSVYWYQQSLDQGLQFLIQYYNGEERAKGNILERFSAQQFPDLHSELNLSSLELGDSALYFCASSVEGAGTQYFGPGTRLLVL.

The CDR3 DNA reads TGTGCCAGTAGTGCTACAGGGACGCTTAAAAAACTGTTTTTT. This translates into CASSATGTLKKLFF. The rearrangement uses TRBV19 and TRBJ1-4; tentative D call: TRBD1 (6 bases). In germline, CDR1 is LNHDA, CDR2 SQIVND (reference sequence). The V end was cut by 5 bases, the J end by 9 bases, with 16 bases between. This CDR3 contains 14 residues.